This T cell receptor (beta chain) was sequenced during a study of blood T cells in healthy people across ages. On this clonotype: Its antigen remains unknown.

Study-wide points: From one million sequenced T cells, diversity estimates were lower bounds.

Primers used in a second PCR of about 7 to 12 cycles were a sample-barcoded 5' primer and a J-beta primer mix. From the 5' RACE reads, TCRdb called clonotypes with MiXCR, one entry per CDR3 protein. Of around 1.5 million distinct CDR3 sequences in the sample, around 35% were seen once. V lost 5 bases, J lost 0 bases, and 11 bases stayed unmatched. The CDR3 runs 18 residues. Germline V gene data show CDR1 as MDHEN and CDR2 as SYDVKM. The V and J genes are TRBV28 and TRBJ2-5; the match to TRBD2 covers 11 bases. The sequence was obtained from a woman aged 25 to 45 in good health. The specimen was blood. The CDR3 nucleotides read TGTGCCAGCAGTACTCTAGCGGGGGGCCTCCTGTACCAAGAGACCCAGTACTTC. Translating it yields CASSTLAGGLLYQETQYF.